These 17 T cell receptor beta chains were sequenced from one sample in a study of cytomegalovirus exposure and HLA in healthy donors. 13 Jbeta primers and 60 Vbeta primers were used for the PCR. Libraries were prepared by immunoSEQ multiplex PCR; TCRdb keeps only in-frame clonotypes and omits some of them. The top ten clones hold around 2.9% of a sample with 65,000 or so clones, about 72% of them seen once. Sample: PBMCs. These receptors all stem from a girl between 10 and 17 years old in good health and CMV-seropositive.

A single count supports this clone. The genes are TRBV5-4 and TRBJ2-1; the match to TRBD2 covers 7 bases. The junction had 3 bases not matched to a gene; V was cut back by 3 bases and J by 0 bases. Germline-derived CDR1 and CDR2 are SGHNT and YYREEE (reference sequence). The CDR3 has 15 amino acids. Here the CDR3 DNA reads TGTGCCAGCAGCTCTACTAGCGCCTCCTACAATGAGCAGTTCTTC. It yields the protein CASSSTSASYNEQFF.

This chain uses TRBV10-1 with TRBJ2-5; tentative D call: TRBD2 (5 bases). The V gene's germline CDR1 is WNHNN and CDR2 SYGVQD (reference sequence). The CDR3 extends over 14 amino acids. V was cut by 4 bases and J by 4 bases, with 13 bases left in between. The CDR3 DNA follows: TGCGCCAGCAGTGTGACTAACCGGGGAGAGACCCAGTACTTC. It specifies CASSVTNRGETQYF.

The V gene is TRBV6-1, the J gene TRBJ2-1; perhaps TRBD1 as D (5 bases). The CDR3 has 15 amino acids. Trimming took off 4 bases at V and 1 base at J, with 11 bases between the two ends. Germline loops: CDR1 MNHNS, CDR2 SASEGT. CDR3 residues: CASSADKGSYNEQFF. CDR3 coding DNA: TGTGCCAGCAGTGCAGACAAGGGGTCCTACAATGAGCAGTTCTTC.

The chain couples TRBV27 to TRBJ2-1, with D perhaps TRBD2 (5 bases). Trimming took 7 bases from V and 9 from J, leaving 16 bases between them. The CDR3 length is 13 residues. Germline CDR1 and CDR2: MNHEY and SMNVEV (reference sequence). CDR3 loop: CASNHRYRGEQFF. DNA of the CDR3: TGTGCCAGCAACCACCGATACCGGGGTGAGCAGTTCTTC.

The J gene is TRBJ2-7, the V gene TRBV5-4; a weak D match, TRBD1 (5 bases). The CDR3 is made up of 11 amino acids. V was cut by 9 bases and J by 5 bases, with 12 bases left in between. Germline V CDR1 and CDR2: SGHNT, YYREEE (reference sequence). CDR3 nucleotide sequence: TGTGCCACCGCCTTCAGGGACGAGCAGTACTTC. Amino acid sequence: CATAFRDEQYF.

The rearrangement joins TRBV29-1 to TRBJ1-2; 11 bases line up with TRBD1. CDR3 length: 14 amino acids. CDR1 and CDR2 (germline): SQVTM, ANQGSEA. After removal of 5 bases from V and 7 bases from J, the junction contained 9 bases not matched to a gene. CDR3 sequence: CSVPDRGRGGGYTF. CDR3 nucleotides: TGCAGCGTTCCGGACAGGGGGCGCGGTGGTGGCTACACCTTC.

The chain is built from TRBV10-3 and TRBJ2-7, with 9 bases matching TRBD2. The V gene end was trimmed by 10 bases and the J gene end by 0 bases; junction bases not matched to a gene: 13. The CDR3 loop spans 16 amino acids. CDR1 is ENHRY, CDR2 SYGVKD, per germline. CDR3 region: CATSKSLAGSSYEQYF. The CDR3 nucleotides are TGTGCCACCAGCAAGAGCCTAGCGGGGAGCTCCTACGAGCAGTACTTC.

This clone has a single count. The J gene is TRBJ1-2, the V gene TRBV6-5; TRBD1 is a possible D gene (5 bases). Trimming cost V 4 bases and J 3 bases, with 12 bases left between them. CDR3 length: 14 amino acids. Germline-derived CDR1 and CDR2 are MNHEY and SVGAGI. The CDR3 bases are TGTGCCAGCAGTTCCCCGGGGGAGGACTATGGCTACACCTTC. This gives the protein CASSSPGEDYGYTF.

The chain employs TRBV10-1 and TRBJ2-2; perhaps TRBD1 as D (5 bases). In germline, CDR1 is WNHNN, CDR2 SYGVQD (reference sequence). The CDR3 spans 15 residues. V lost 4 bases and J lost 4, with 13 bases in between. The CDR3 sequence is CASSVSTAGTGELFF. DNA of the CDR3: TGCGCCAGCAGTGTTTCGACAGCAGGCACCGGGGAGCTGTTTTTT.

This clone was found a few times. This sequence joins TRBV4-1 and TRBJ1-4; 10 bases match TRBD1. Germline values: CDR1 MGHRA, CDR2 YSYEKL. CDR3 length: 15 residues. The J segment lost 7 bases and the V segment lost 3 bases, leaving 5 bases of the junction unmatched. The CDR3 spells CASSHPGQGGEKLFF. The CDR3 nucleotides read TGCGCCAGCAGCCACCCCGGACAGGGGGGTGAAAAACTGTTTTTT.

In its sample, this clone was seen once. The chain employs TRBV27 and TRBJ1-1; D ambiguous. Germline CDR1 reads MNHEY; CDR2 reads SMNVEV (reference sequence). There are 12 residues in the CDR3. The ends were cut back, 5 bases at V and 7 bases at J, with 11 bases in the middle. The chain's CDR3 is CASSPMPGEAFF. In nucleotides, the CDR3 is TGTGCCAGCAGTCCTATGCCGGGTGAAGCTTTCTTT.

This clone was seen a handful of times. This chain links TRBV7-2 with TRBJ2-2; 9 nucleotides align to TRBD2. CDR1 is SGHTA and CDR2 is FQGNSA in the germline V gene. V shed 6 bases and J 2 bases; nucleotides not matched to a gene: 4. The CDR3 is 15 amino acids. The CDR3 spells CASRTSGYNTGELFF. CDR3 sequence (DNA): TGTGCCAGCAGGACTAGCGGATATAACACCGGGGAGCTGTTTTTT.

As concerns this clone: An end of the junction does not agree with germline; a read error may underlie this. J is TRBJ2-3 and V is TRBV7-9; D is perhaps TRBD2 (5 bases). Germline CDR1 and CDR2: SEHNR and FQNEAQ (reference sequence). The CDR3 is 15 residues long. The CDR3 sequence: CASSLAHRKRDTQYF. The CDR3 region has the DNA TGTGCCAGCAGCCTAGCACATCGTAAGAGGGATACGCAGTATTTT.

This clone was counted a single time. The rearrangement uses TRBV28 and TRBJ1-5; 9 positions agree with TRBD1. The CDR3 contains 13 residues. Losses at the gene ends were 8 bases for V and 4 bases for J; bases not matched to a gene: 3. Germline CDR1 is MDHEN and CDR2 is SYDVKM. The CDR3 bases are TGTGCCAGCCGGGACAGGGCAAATCAGCCCCAGCATTTT. Translating gives CASRDRANQPQHF. Looking up the rest from reference TRBV28 and TRBJ1-5 gives the full variable domain: DVKVTQSSRYLVKRTGEKVFLECVQDMDHENMFWYRQDPGLGLRLIYFSYDVKMKEKGDIPEGYSVSREKKERFSLILESASTNQTSMYLCASRDRANQPQHFGDGTRLSIL.

This clone was detected a few times. The V and J genes are TRBV29-1 and TRBJ2-1, with a possible D match to TRBD2 (5 bases). V gave up 0 bases and J gave up 7 bases, with 13 bases separating them. Germline V lookup: CDR1 SQVTM, CDR2 ANQGSEA. The CDR3 consists of 14 residues. CDR3 in DNA: TGCAGCGTTGAAGATCGGGTTAGAGGGAATGAGCAGTTCTTC. Encoded protein: CSVEDRVRGNEQFF.

This rearrangement joins TRBV2 to TRBJ1-5; 7 bases line up with TRBD1. The trim removed 4 bases at V and 2 bases at J, leaving 8 bases unmatched. This CDR3 is built from 16 residues. Germline V gene data show CDR1 as SNHLY and CDR2 as FYNNEI. CDR3 sequence: CASSGQGGVGNQPQHF. The CDR3, as DNA: TGTGCCAGCAGTGGACAGGGCGGGGTAGGCAATCAGCCCCAGCATTTT.

About this clone: Mismatch with germline at one junction end may stem from a read error. DNA for the CDR3: TGCGCCAGCAGCCAAGGGCGGGGGTACGGGCAGTACTTC. It is translated as CASSQGRGYGQYF. The V call is TRBV4-3, the J call TRBJ2-7; 7 positions match TRBD2. Germline V gene data show CDR1 as LGHNA and CDR2 as YSLEER. The CDR3 runs to 13 residues.